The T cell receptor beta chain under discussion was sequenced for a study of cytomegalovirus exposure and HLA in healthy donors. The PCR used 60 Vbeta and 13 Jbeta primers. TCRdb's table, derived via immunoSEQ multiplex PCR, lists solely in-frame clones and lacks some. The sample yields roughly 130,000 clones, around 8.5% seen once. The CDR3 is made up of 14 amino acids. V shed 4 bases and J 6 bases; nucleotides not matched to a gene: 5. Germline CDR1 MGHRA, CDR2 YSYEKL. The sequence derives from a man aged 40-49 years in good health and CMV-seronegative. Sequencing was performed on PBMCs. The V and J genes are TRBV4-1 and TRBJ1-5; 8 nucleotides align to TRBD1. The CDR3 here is CASSLDRGGQPQHF. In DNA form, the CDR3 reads TGCGCCAGCAGCCTCGACAGGGGCGGTCAGCCCCAGCATTTT.